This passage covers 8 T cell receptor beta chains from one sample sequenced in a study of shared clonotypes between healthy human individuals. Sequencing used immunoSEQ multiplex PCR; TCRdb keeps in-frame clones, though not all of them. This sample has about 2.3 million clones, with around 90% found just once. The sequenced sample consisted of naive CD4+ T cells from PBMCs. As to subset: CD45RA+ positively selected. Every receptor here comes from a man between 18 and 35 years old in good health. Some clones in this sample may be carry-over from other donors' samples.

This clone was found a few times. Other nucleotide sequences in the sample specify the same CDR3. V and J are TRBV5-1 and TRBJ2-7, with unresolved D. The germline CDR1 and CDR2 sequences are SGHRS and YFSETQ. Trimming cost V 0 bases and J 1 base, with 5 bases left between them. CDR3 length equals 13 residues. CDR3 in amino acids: CASSLAGSYEQYF. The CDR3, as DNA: TGCGCCAGCAGCTTGGCCGGGTCCTACGAGCAGTACTTC.

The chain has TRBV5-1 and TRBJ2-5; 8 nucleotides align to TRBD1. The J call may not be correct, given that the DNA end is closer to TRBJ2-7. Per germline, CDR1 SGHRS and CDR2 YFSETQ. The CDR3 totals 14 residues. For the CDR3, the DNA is TGCGCCAGCAGGCAGACAGGGGCCTACTACGAGCAGTACTTC. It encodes CASRQTGAYYEQYF.

The CDR3 spells CASSGVEGGLVEQYF. CDR3 nucleotides: TGTGCCAGCAGTGGAGTGGAGGGGGGCCTCGTGGAGCAGTACTTC. The V call is TRBV28, the J call TRBJ2-7; D tentatively fits TRBD1 or TRBD2 (6 bases each). The CDR3 totals 15 residues. Germline CDR1 and CDR2: MDHEN and SYDVKM. V dropped 5 bases and J dropped 7 bases, with 21 bases sitting between them.

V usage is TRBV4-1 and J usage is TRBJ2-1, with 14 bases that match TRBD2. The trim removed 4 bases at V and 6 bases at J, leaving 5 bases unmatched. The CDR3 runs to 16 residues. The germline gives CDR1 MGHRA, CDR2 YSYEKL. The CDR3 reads CASSPRLAGGPNEQFF. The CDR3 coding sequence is TGCGCCAGCAGCCCACGACTAGCGGGAGGGCCCAATGAGCAGTTCTTC.

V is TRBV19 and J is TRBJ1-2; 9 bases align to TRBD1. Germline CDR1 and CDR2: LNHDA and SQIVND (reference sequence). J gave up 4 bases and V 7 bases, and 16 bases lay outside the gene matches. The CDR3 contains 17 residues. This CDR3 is CASTKGRQGVESYGYTF. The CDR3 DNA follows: TGTGCCAGTACCAAGGGGAGACAGGGGGTTGAAAGCTATGGCTACACCTTC.

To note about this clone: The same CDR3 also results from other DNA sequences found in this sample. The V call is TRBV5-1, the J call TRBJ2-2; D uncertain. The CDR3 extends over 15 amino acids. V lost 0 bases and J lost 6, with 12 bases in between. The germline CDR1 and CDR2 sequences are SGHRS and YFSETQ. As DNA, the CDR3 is TGCGCCAGCAGCTTGGGACTCCCTGGGGCCGGGGAGCTGTTTTTT. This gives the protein CASSLGLPGAGELFF.

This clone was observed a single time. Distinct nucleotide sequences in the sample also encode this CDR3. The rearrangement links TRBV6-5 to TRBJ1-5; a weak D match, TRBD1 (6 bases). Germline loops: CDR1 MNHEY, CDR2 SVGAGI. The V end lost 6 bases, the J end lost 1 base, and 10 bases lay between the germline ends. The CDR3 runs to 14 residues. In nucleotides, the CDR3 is TGTGCCAGCAGCTTAGGGGGAAGCAATCAGCCCCAGCATTTT. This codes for CASSLGGSNQPQHF.

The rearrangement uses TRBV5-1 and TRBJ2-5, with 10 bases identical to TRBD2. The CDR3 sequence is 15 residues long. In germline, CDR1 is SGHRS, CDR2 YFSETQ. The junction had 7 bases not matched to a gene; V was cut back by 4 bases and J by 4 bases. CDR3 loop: CASSITLAGVETQYF. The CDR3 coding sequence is TGCGCCAGCAGCATTACCCTAGCGGGAGTAGAGACCCAGTACTTC.